This entry lists 18 T cell receptor beta chains sequenced from one sample in a study of blood T cell repertoires in COVID-19. Here immunoSEQ multiplex PCR was the method, and the copy in TCRdb shows in-frame clones only, minus some. The table has about 200,000 clones, around 90% seen once. Sequenced material: peripheral blood. The receptor source for this set is a man between 45 and 60 years old with acute or convalescent COVID-19.

The V and J genes are TRBV15 and TRBJ2-5; 13 bases are a match to TRBD2. Germline assignment: CDR1 LNHNV and CDR2 YYDKDF (reference sequence). The ends lost 2 bases at V and 4 bases at J; junction bases unmatched: 4. This CDR3 has 16 amino acids. The CDR3 loop is CATSRRTSGGGETQYF. In nucleotides, the CDR3 is TGTGCCACCAGCAGAAGGACTAGCGGGGGAGGAGAGACCCAGTACTTC.

This clone was seen only a few times. The chain uses TRBV5-8 and TRBJ1-5, with 7 bases aligning to TRBD1. The CDR3 is 15 amino acids. CDR1 is SGHTS and CDR2 is YDEGEE in the germline V gene. Trimming at V came to 2 bases and at J to 4 bases, leaving 6 bases not matched to a gene. The CDR3 loop is CASSLPGTANQPQHF. For the CDR3, the DNA is TGTGCCAGCAGCTTACCCGGGACAGCTAATCAGCCCCAGCATTTT.

V gene TRBV28 combines with J gene TRBJ2-1, with D perhaps TRBD1 (6 bases). The CDR3 runs to 15 residues. Germline V gene data show CDR1 as MDHEN and CDR2 as SYDVKM. The V gene lost 6 bases and the J gene lost 3 bases, with 15 bases spanning the gap. CDR3 in amino acids: CASSPPGDFYNEQFF. The CDR3 DNA sequence: TGTGCCAGCAGCCCACCAGGGGATTTCTACAATGAGCAGTTCTTC.

The rearrangement links TRBV29-1 to TRBJ2-1; D not resolved. V lost 4 bases and J 3 bases, leaving 4 bases between the germline ends. CDR1 is SQVTM and CDR2 is ANQGSEA in the germline V gene. The CDR3 totals 11 residues. The CDR3 DNA reads TGCAGCGTTGCCGGCTACAATGAGCAGTTCTTC. It codes for CSVAGYNEQFF.

The chain has TRBV5-1 and TRBJ2-3; the D gene is possibly TRBD1 (5 bases). Germline V gene data show CDR1 as SGHRS and CDR2 as YFSETQ. V was cut by 0 bases and J by 5 bases, with 13 bases left in between. The CDR3 has 15 amino acids. The CDR3 is CASSLATGGRDTQYF. Written as DNA, the CDR3 is TGCGCCAGCAGCTTGGCCACAGGCGGCAGAGATACGCAGTATTTT.

The CDR3 spells CASSLAPGPHQPQHF. The CDR3 nucleotides read TGTGCCAGCAGCTTAGCGCCAGGGCCCCATCAGCCCCAGCATTTT. The V gene is TRBV11-2, the J gene TRBJ1-5, with D possibly matching TRBD1 (5 bases). The CDR3 covers 15 residues. With 1 base removed from V and 5 bases from J, the gap between germline ends came to 12 bases. Germline V gives CDR1 SGHAT, CDR2 FQNNGV.

V usage is TRBV18 and J usage is TRBJ2-3; D may be TRBD1 (6 bases). The ends were cut back, 2 bases at V and 4 bases at J, with 16 bases in the middle. This CDR3 is 16 amino acids long. The V gene's germline CDR1 is KGHSH and CDR2 LQKENI. In DNA, the CDR3 is TGTGCCAGCTCACCAGGGATCACAGGGCCCCCAGATACGCAGTATTTT. It yields the protein CASSPGITGPPDTQYF.

V usage is TRBV7-8 and J usage is TRBJ1-5, with unresolved D. This CDR3 region has 15 residues. CDR1 is SGHVS, CDR2 FQNEAQ, per germline. The V end was cut by 1 base, the J end by 7 bases, with 14 bases between. DNA of the CDR3: TGTGCCAGCAGCTTAGAAGTCAGCTTGAGGCAGCCCCAGCATTTT. Translated: CASSLEVSLRQPQHF.

This sequence joins TRBV6-2 or TRBV6-3 and TRBJ2-4; tentatively, D is TRBD2 (5 bases). V was shortened by 2 bases and J by 0 bases, with 11 bases between the two germline ends. Germline CDR1 reads MNHEY; CDR2 reads SVGEGT. This CDR3 contains 16 residues. The CDR3 loop reads CASSYPLGRAKNIQYF. The CDR3 nucleotides are TGTGCCAGCAGTTACCCCCTGGGGAGAGCCAAAAACATTCAGTACTTC.

The rearrangement joins TRBV28 to TRBJ1-4; TRBD1 aligns across 7 bases. This CDR3 is 15 amino acids long. From germline, CDR1 is MDHEN and CDR2 SYDVKM. Trimming at V came to 6 bases and at J to 4 bases, leaving 8 bases not matched to a gene. In DNA, the CDR3 is TGTGCCAGCAGCCAAGGGACAGTGGGTAATGAAAAACTGTTTTTT. Translated, it gives CASSQGTVGNEKLFF.

This rearrangement joins TRBV7-3 to TRBJ2-1; TRBD2 agrees at 8 bases. Germline trimming cut 1 base from V and 12 bases from J; bases unmatched to any gene: 5. The germline V gene encodes CDR1 SGHTA and CDR2 FQGTGA. The CDR3 is 13 residues long. CDR3 nucleotides: TGTGCCAGCAGCTTAATAGGCGCGGGAGGGCAGTTCTTC. Translating gives CASSLIGAGGQFF.

V and J are TRBV7-8 and TRBJ1-1; D gene uncertain. The CDR3 consists of 14 residues. Germline V gene data show CDR1 as SGHVS and CDR2 as FQNEAQ. V dropped 5 bases and J dropped 0 bases, with 10 bases sitting between them. CDR3 sequence: CASSPRHLNTEAFF. DNA for the CDR3: TGTGCCAGCAGCCCCCGACATTTGAACACTGAAGCTTTCTTT.

V and J are TRBV19 and TRBJ2-3, with D tentatively TRBD2 (5 bases). V was clipped by 2 bases and J by 3 bases, with 15 bases between them. The CDR3 runs 16 residues. Germline CDR1 is LNHDA and CDR2 is SQIVND (reference sequence). CDR3 loop: CASSIPGGGRTDTQYF. CDR3 bases: TGTGCCAGTAGTATACCCGGAGGTGGGCGGACAGATACGCAGTATTTT.

This clone showed up many times. The CDR3 DNA is TGTGCCAGCAGCCGAGGAACCCAGGGGGCCGACTACGAGCAGTACTTC. Its protein product is CASSRGTQGADYEQYF. The rearrangement links TRBV4-2 to TRBJ2-7; 8 bases are shared with TRBD1. V shed 4 bases and J 3 bases; nucleotides not matched to a gene: 11. The CDR3 is 16 residues long. Germline assignment: CDR1 LGHNA and CDR2 YNFKEQ.

The chain uses TRBV7-8 and TRBJ1-2; no clear D. The V gene's germline CDR1 is SGHVS and CDR2 FQNEAQ. The CDR3 runs 13 residues. Trimming took 5 bases from V and 7 from J, leaving 14 bases between them. This chain's CDR3 is CASSPGPLFGYTF. CDR3 sequence (DNA): TGTGCCAGCAGCCCAGGCCCCCTGTTTGGCTACACCTTC.

The gene calls are TRBV18 and TRBJ1-1, with a weak D call TRBD1 (5 bases). This CDR3 has 16 residues. V was trimmed by 2 bases and J by 1 base, leaving 14 bases between them. Per the germline V gene, CDR1 is KGHSH and CDR2 is LQKENI. CDR3 sequence reads: CASSPFGIQANTEAFF. CDR3 DNA sequence: TGTGCCAGCTCACCATTTGGTATACAGGCGAACACTGAAGCTTTCTTT.

The chain recombines TRBV28 with TRBJ1-3; perhaps TRBD1 as D (5 bases). The ends were cut back, 3 bases at V and 4 bases at J, with 10 bases in the middle. Germline CDR1 MDHEN, CDR2 SYDVKM. CDR3 length: 14 residues. This chain's CDR3 is CASSFGTQGNTIYF. DNA of the CDR3: TGTGCCAGCAGTTTCGGGACTCAAGGAAACACCATATATTTT.

This rearrangement joins TRBV9 to TRBJ1-5, with D uncertain. CDR1 SGDLS and CDR2 YYNGEE come from the germline V gene. V gave up 0 bases and J gave up 9 bases, with 10 bases separating them. The CDR3 consists of 13 residues. CDR3 sequence (DNA): TGTGCCAGCAGCGTAGACGGTGAGCCGCCCCAGCATTTT. Translation: CASSVDGEPPQHF. Full variable domain (remainder filled in from reference TRBV9 and TRBJ1-5): DSGVTQTPKHLITATGQRVTLRCSPRSGDLSVYWYQQSLDQGLQFLIQYYNGEERAKGNILERFSAQQFPDLHSELNLSSLELGDSALYFCASSVDGEPPQHFGDGTRLSIL.